The 14 T cell receptor beta chains below all came from one sample that was sequenced in a study of cytomegalovirus exposure and HLA in healthy donors. The primer mix had 60 Vbeta and 13 Jbeta primers. The method was immunoSEQ multiplex PCR; TCRdb's version includes in-frame clones alone and lacks a portion of them. The data hold fewer than 250,000 clones, with approximately 79% observed a single time. Material: PBMCs. The receptors shown here come from a woman under 30 in good health and CMV-seronegative.

The chain joins TRBV7-2 to TRBJ1-5; D not certain. The CDR3 loop spans 15 amino acids. Germline CDR1 reads SGHTA; CDR2 reads FQGNSA. Deletions cut 5 bases from V and 4 bases from J, with 15 bases between. The chain's CDR3 is CASSPSWQINQPQHF. The CDR3, as DNA: TGTGCCAGCAGCCCAAGTTGGCAGATTAATCAGCCCCAGCATTTT. Filled out from reference TRBV7-2 and TRBJ1-5, the complete variable domain reads GAGVSQSPSNKVTEKGKDVELRCDPISGHTALYWYRQSLGQGLEFLIYFQGNSAPDKSGLPSDRFSAERTGGSVSTLTIQRTQQEDSAVYLCASSPSWQINQPQHFGDGTRLSIL.

The CDR3 spells CASSYDSSYNSPLHF. The CDR3 region has the DNA TGTGCCAGCAGTTACGACAGCTCCTATAATTCACCCCTCCACTTT. This chain connects TRBV6-5 to TRBJ1-6; D perhaps matches TRBD1 (5 bases). V dropped 2 bases and J dropped 0 bases, with 5 bases sitting between them. The CDR3 extends over 15 amino acids. The germline CDR1 and CDR2 sequences are MNHEY and SVGAGI.

This clone was seen just once. This sequence joins TRBV25-1 and TRBJ1-5; weak D call: TRBD1 (6 bases). Trimming pared 6 bases from V and 2 bases from J, leaving 8 bases between. There are 13 residues in the CDR3. Germline V CDR1 and CDR2: MGHDK, SYGVNS. CDR3 coding DNA: TGTGCCAGCAGGGACAGTGGCAATCAGCCCCAGCATTTT. Translated: CASRDSGNQPQHF. The full variable domain, its missing parts supplied by reference TRBV25-1 and TRBJ1-5, is EADIYQTPRYLVIGTGKKITLECSQTMGHDKMYWYQQDPGMELHLIHYSYGVNSTEKGDLSSESTVSRIRTEHFPLTLESARPSHTSQYLCASRDSGNQPQHFGDGTRLSIL.

The rearrangement links TRBV28 to TRBJ2-5; maybe TRBD2 (5 bases). CDR1 is MDHEN, CDR2 SYDVKM, per germline. V gave up 7 bases and J gave up 5 bases, with 17 bases separating them. The length of the CDR3 is 14 residues. In DNA form, the CDR3 reads TGTGCCAGCAAATCCCTGGACTTAGGGGAGACCCAGTACTTC. Translated: CASKSLDLGETQYF. The variable domain in full, completed from reference TRBV28 and TRBJ2-5, reads DVKVTQSSRYLVKRTGEKVFLECVQDMDHENMFWYRQDPGLGLRLIYFSYDVKMKEKGDIPEGYSVSREKKERFSLILESASTNQTSMYLCASKSLDLGETQYFGPGTRLLVL.

The J gene is TRBJ2-2, the V gene TRBV7-9, with D uncertain. Deletions cut 3 bases from V and 4 bases from J, with 6 bases between. CDR1 is SEHNR, CDR2 FQNEAQ, per germline (reference sequence). The CDR3 runs to 13 residues. CDR3: CASSFGPTGELFF. The CDR3 coding sequence is TGTGCCAGCAGCTTCGGTCCCACCGGGGAGCTGTTTTTT.

The chain employs TRBV11-2 and TRBJ2-1; no firm D call. This CDR3 contains 12 residues. The germline V gene has CDR1 SGHAT and CDR2 FQNNGV. Trimming took 0 bases from V and 7 from J, leaving 4 bases between them. The CDR3 bases are TGTGCCAGCAGCTTAGACCTGAATGAGCAGTTCTTC. It encodes CASSLDLNEQFF.

This chain uses TRBV6-5 with TRBJ1-5; 7 nucleotides match TRBD1. The CDR3 sequence is 15 residues long. V was pared by 5 bases and J by 2 bases, with 6 bases of the junction left unmatched. Per germline, CDR1 MNHEY and CDR2 SVGAGI. CDR3 in DNA: TGTGCCAGCAGTAAGGGGGCTACGGGCAATCAGCCCCAGCATTTT. Translated: CASSKGATGNQPQHF.

The chain links TRBV13 to TRBJ2-7; 11 bases match TRBD2. Per germline, CDR1 PRHDT and CDR2 FYEKMQ (reference sequence). The V segment lost 5 bases and the J segment 7 bases; nucleotides outside the gene matches: 13. This CDR3 region has 16 residues. The CDR3 DNA is TGTGCCAGCAGCCCCGGGACTAGCGGAGGAACGAGGGAGCAGTACTTC. It is translated as CASSPGTSGGTREQYF.

This chain joins TRBV6-6 and TRBJ1-2; possible D gene TRBD1, 5 bases. The CDR3 has 15 amino acids. Trimming cost V 6 bases and J 0 bases, with 14 bases left between them. Germline loops: CDR1 MNHNY, CDR2 SVGAGI (reference sequence). DNA for the CDR3: TGTGCCAGCAGACAAGGGGCCCTCACTAACTATGGCTACACCTTC. Residues: CASRQGALTNYGYTF.

This clone was seen a single time. This chain uses TRBV25-1 with TRBJ2-7; D is perhaps TRBD2 (5 bases). Trimming took off 4 bases at V and 6 bases at J, with 10 bases between the two ends. Germline assignment: CDR1 MGHDK and CDR2 SYGVNS. The CDR3 is 12 residues long. CDR3 sequence: CASSVTGSEQYF. The CDR3 nucleotides are TGTGCCAGCAGTGTTACGGGATCCGAGCAGTACTTC.

The chain recombines TRBV10-3 with TRBJ2-7; no definite D call. This CDR3 comprises 12 residues. Germline-derived CDR1 and CDR2 are ENHRY and SYGVKD. Trimming took off 2 bases at V and 5 bases at J, with 7 bases between the two ends. The CDR3 region is CAISEGENEQYF. CDR3 nucleotides: TGTGCCATCAGTGAGGGAGAGAACGAGCAGTACTTC.

This chain connects TRBV28 to TRBJ1-5, with a tentative D call TRBD1 (6 bases). Trimming cost V 2 bases and J 0 bases, with 11 bases left between them. Germline CDR1 and CDR2: MDHEN and SYDVKM. There are 16 residues in the CDR3. DNA of the CDR3: TGTGCCAGCAGTTTAGTGGGACAAAATAGCAATCAGCCCCAGCATTTT. Amino acid sequence: CASSLVGQNSNQPQHF.

This clone was picked up one time. The chain carries TRBV18 and TRBJ1-1; 8 nucleotides match TRBD1. J lost 3 bases, V lost 2 bases, and 8 bases had no gene match. The V gene's germline CDR1 is KGHSH and CDR2 LQKENI. The CDR3 runs to 16 residues. CDR3 loop: CASSPGQGPGDTEAFF. CDR3 sequence (DNA): TGTGCCAGCTCACCAGGACAGGGCCCGGGAGACACTGAAGCTTTCTTT.

The chain couples TRBV7-9 to TRBJ1-2, with D maybe TRBD1 (6 bases). This CDR3 has 15 amino acids. V dropped 4 bases and J dropped 0 bases, with 12 bases sitting between them. The germline V gene has CDR1 SEHNR and CDR2 FQNEAQ (reference sequence). For the CDR3, the DNA is TGTGCCAGCAGCTCTGGGGGACAAACTAACTATGGCTACACCTTC. Translated, it gives CASSSGGQTNYGYTF.